The source of this T cell receptor (beta chain) is a study of shared clonotypes between healthy human individuals (dated by TCRdb to 2020 to 2021). Concerning the study at large: A couple of women and three men aged 18 to 49 years were included in the cohort. For each donor, CD4 naive and CD4 memory were each given three plates, CD8 naive was given two plates, and CD8 memory was given one plate. To increase sequencing depth and limit assay-specific biases, different laboratories used diverse techniques to prepare libraries and sequence TCR repertoires. To estimate repertoire size and how much clonotype sharing occurs between individuals, the study deeply sequenced the blood TCR repertoires of five healthy adults. Per donor, leukapheresis produced somewhere between about 0.9 and 9.5 billion PBMCs.

Using the deep immunoSEQ assay, TCR CDR3 regions were amplified from genomic DNA by multiplex PCR. Extracted genomic DNA from each cell subset was spread evenly across all wells of several immunoSEQ 96-well plates, with each plate serving as a replicate. For sorted subsets, each replicate PCR was loaded with 200 ng genomic DNA, equivalent to 30,000 or so T cell genomes. The purified libraries were quantified using a Qubit 3.0 fluorometer, sized with a Bioanalyzer 2100, and then quantified again using the KAPA Library Quantification kit. Every immunoSEQ 96-well plate was sequenced on a dedicated single-read 150-cycle Illumina NextSeq 550 flow cell. For the original study's pipeline: Because only junctional sequences without quality scores were contained in the immunoSEQ output, filtering matching that applied to full-length reads could not be performed. To assign V/J genes and CDR3, sequences were annotated against IMGT germline references using PyIR, a Python wrapper for IgBLAST v1.9. Reads were filtered out if the reads had weak V/J assignments (E-value above 1e-6), no CDR3, stop codons, out-of-frame junctions, or ambiguous translated residues. A V3J clonotype was defined by an identical inferred V gene, J gene, and CDR3 amino acid sequence. Percentage overlap between repertoires was computed as shared unique clonotypes divided by the size of the smaller repertoire. RTK rarefaction, the Chao1 estimator, and Recon v2.1 estimates of unobserved clonotypes were used to assess repertoire richness. Generation probabilities for all TCRbeta clonotypes obtained by the gDNA method from several donors were computed using OLGA. The immuneACCESS repertoire file appears here via TCRdb, limited to in-frame rearrangements. These files lack a portion of the clones; in checked studies, under half of the deficit traces to unresolved V genes, and the cause of the others is not known. The V and J calls and the clone size are those of that table, but D and trimming were determined from the DNA. The sample yields some 1,400,000 clones; roughly 97% were counted once. The top ten hold approximately 1.1% of the sample.

Study-wide conclusions, independent of this receptor: Naive subsets generally had larger estimated clonotype richness than memory subsets did. Pairwise subsampling indicated that sequencing depth was expected to affect the degree of clonotype sharing among donors. Only blood was sampled, and tissue TCR repertoires likely differ from those in blood. When a handful of donors were compared, the shared fraction of clonotypes was about 5% for naive CD4, 3% to 4% for naive CD8, about 2.5% for memory CD4, and less than 0.45% for memory CD8. The genetic and exposure-history diversity represented was limited by the small number of donors. Incomplete sequencing was indicated by rarefaction of sorted-subset datasets, despite the large sequencing depth. Higher generation probabilities were observed for clonotypes shared by all four sorted-subset donors than for non-shared clonotypes.

The germline V gene (reference sequence) sets CDR1 to SEHNR and CDR2 to FQNEAQ. The CDR3, from cysteine to phenylalanine, totals 15 residues. The retained sequence is limited to the CDR3, 45 bases, with the frame set at the first base. Trimming takes 5 bases from V and 0 bases from J, and the germline ends sit 13 bases apart. The donors were healthy, HIV-negative adults with no recently reported acute infections or vaccinations. Only Caucasian adults living in Nashville, Tennessee, USA were represented among the donors. CD4+ T cells were enriched by magnetic negative selection, after which naive cells were positively selected on CD45RA and the negative fraction was taken as the memory subset. After blood collection by leukapheresis, PBMCs were isolated using Ficoll-Histopaque density gradient centrifugation and then cryopreserved in the vapor phase of liquid nitrogen. Analytical flow cytometry was used to check the purity and quantity of every magnetically sorted T cell population. Genomic DNA was isolated from each sorted fraction and quantified by UV absorbance on a Nanodrop 2000c.

On this clone: No cognate antigen has been identified for it. No base qualities exist here, and no much larger clone lies one base off it.

The material sequenced was naive CD4+ T cells sorted from blood. The sample's cell subset or site label, decoded: CD45RA+ positively selected. The chain employs TRBV7-9 and TRBJ1-1, with TRBD1 tentatively as D gene (6 bases match). This TCR was recovered from a man younger than 45 in good health. The nucleotide sequence reads as follows: TGTGCCAGCAGCCTAAGGACAGCCTTGAACACTGAAGCTTTCTTT. This translates into CASSLRTALNTEAFF.